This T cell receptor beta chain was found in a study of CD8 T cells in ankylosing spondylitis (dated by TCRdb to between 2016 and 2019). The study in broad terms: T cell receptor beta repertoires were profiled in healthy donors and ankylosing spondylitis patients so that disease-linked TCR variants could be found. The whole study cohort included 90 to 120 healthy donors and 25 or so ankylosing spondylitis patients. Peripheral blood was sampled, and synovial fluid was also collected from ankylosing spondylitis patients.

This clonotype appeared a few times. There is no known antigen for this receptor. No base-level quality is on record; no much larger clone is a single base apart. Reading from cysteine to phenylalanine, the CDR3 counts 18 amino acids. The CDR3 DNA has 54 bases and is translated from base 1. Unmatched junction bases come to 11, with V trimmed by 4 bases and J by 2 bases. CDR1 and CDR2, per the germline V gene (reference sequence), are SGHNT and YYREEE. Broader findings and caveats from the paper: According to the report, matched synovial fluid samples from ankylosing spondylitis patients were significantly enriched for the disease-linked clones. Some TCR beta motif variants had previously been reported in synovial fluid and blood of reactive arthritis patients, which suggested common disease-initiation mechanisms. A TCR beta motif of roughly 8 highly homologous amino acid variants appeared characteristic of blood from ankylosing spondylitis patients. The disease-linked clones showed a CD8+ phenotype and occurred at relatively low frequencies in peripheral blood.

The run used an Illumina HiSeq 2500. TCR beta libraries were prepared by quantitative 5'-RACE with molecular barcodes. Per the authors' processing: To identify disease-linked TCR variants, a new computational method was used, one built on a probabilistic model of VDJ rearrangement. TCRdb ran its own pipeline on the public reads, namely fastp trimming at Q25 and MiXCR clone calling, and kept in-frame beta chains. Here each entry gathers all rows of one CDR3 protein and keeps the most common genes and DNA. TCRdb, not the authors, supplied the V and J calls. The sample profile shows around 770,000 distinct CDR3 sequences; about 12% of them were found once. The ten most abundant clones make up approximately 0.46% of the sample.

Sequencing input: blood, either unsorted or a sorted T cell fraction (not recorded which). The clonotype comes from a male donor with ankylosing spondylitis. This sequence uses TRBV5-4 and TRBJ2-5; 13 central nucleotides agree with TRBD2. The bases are TGTGCCAGCAGCCTGGGGGGGACTAGCGGGATTTTACAAGAGACCCAGTACTTC. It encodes CASSLGGTSGILQETQYF.